These 28 T cell receptor beta chains share one sample of origin, sequenced in a study of blood T cells in healthy people across ages. PCR was performed a second time for about 7 to 12 cycles using a sample-barcoded 5' primer and a J-beta primer mix. TCRdb itself ran the 5' RACE reads through MiXCR, one entry per CDR3 protein. The sample gives about 680,000 distinct CDR3 sequences, about half of which show up once; roughly 34% is in the top ten. The sequenced material came from blood. The receptors shown here come from a woman aged 60-75 years in good health.

This sequence joins TRBV6-5 and TRBJ2-5; D uncertain. Germline V lookup: CDR1 MNHEY, CDR2 SVGAGI. The CDR3 is 15 residues long. Between the trimmed V and J ends, which lost 7 bases and 1 base, there was a span of 16 bases. The CDR3 DNA reads as TGTGCCAGCACCATTACTGGGCGGACCCAAGAGACCCAGTACTTC. It specifies CASTITGRTQETQYF.

This clonotype was picked up a small number of times. The rearrangement uses TRBV29-1 and TRBJ2-7; 12 bases line up with TRBD2. Germline V lookup: CDR1 SQVTM, CDR2 ANQGSEA. This CDR3 contains 15 residues. V trimming: 5 bases; J trimming: 5 bases; junction bases outside the gene matches: 10. This CDR3 is CSVQRLAGVLDEQYF. CDR3 sequence (DNA): TGCAGCGTTCAACGACTAGCGGGAGTGTTGGACGAGCAGTACTTC.

This clonotype has more than one count but fewer than ten. The chain has TRBV7-2 and TRBJ2-3, with 9 bases aligning to TRBD2. J gave up 3 bases and V 1 base, and 5 bases lay outside the gene matches. The CDR3 is made up of 16 amino acids. Germline CDR1 and CDR2: SGHTA and FQGNSA. CDR3 in amino acids: CASSLVAGGETDTQYF. CDR3 DNA sequence: TGTGCCAGCAGCTTAGTTGCGGGAGGGGAAACAGATACGCAGTATTTT.

A few counts support this clonotype. V usage is TRBV20-1 and J usage is TRBJ1-2; the D is unclear. The germline gives CDR1 DFQATT, CDR2 SNEGSKA (reference sequence). The CDR3 extends over 12 amino acids. Trimming cost V 3 bases and J 8 bases, with 13 bases left between them. The CDR3 DNA reads TGCAGTGCTAGTGGGCAGTCGGAGGGCTACACCTTC. Translating gives CSASGQSEGYTF.

This chain connects TRBV29-1 to TRBJ2-1; 8 bases match TRBD1. CDR3 length: 12 residues. CDR1 is SQVTM and CDR2 is ANQGSEA in the germline V gene. V was clipped by 6 bases and J by 12 bases; unmatched bases: 10. CDR3 coding DNA: TGCAGCGTGGGGGGACAGGACCGGGGGCAGTTCTTC. Its translation is CSVGGQDRGQFF.

The V call is TRBV28, the J call TRBJ1-4; D gene ambiguous. Trimming cost V 2 bases and J 2 bases, with 6 bases left between them. Germline loops: CDR1 MDHEN, CDR2 SYDVKM. This CDR3 comprises 14 residues. CDR3 amino acids: CASSLTDTNEKLFF. DNA for the CDR3: TGTGCCAGCAGTTTAACGGACACTAATGAAAAACTGTTTTTT.

As for this clonotype: The germline gene is not matched at one end of the junction; a read error may be the cause. The rearrangement joins TRBV3-1 to TRBJ2-7; the D gene is possibly TRBD1 (5 bases). Germline CDR1 is LGHDT and CDR2 is YNNKEL (reference sequence). The CDR3 has 14 amino acids. CDR3 in DNA: TGTGCCAGCAGCCGGGCTTCAGGGTCGGACGAGCAGTGCTTC. This codes for CASSRASGSDEQCF.

The chain is built from TRBV20-1 and TRBJ2-5, with 10 bases that match TRBD1. Gene TRBJ2-7 matches the end of the DNA better, so the J call may be wrong. CDR1 and CDR2 from the germline V gene are DFQATT and SNEGSKA (reference sequence). The CDR3 contains 12 residues. The CDR3 spells CSGGTGAYEQYF. The DNA for the CDR3 is TGCAGCGGTGGGACAGGGGCGTACGAGCAGTACTTC.

This clonotype was detected only a few times. This chain connects TRBV7-6 to TRBJ1-5; 9 bases line up with TRBD1. Germline V lookup: CDR1 SGHVS, CDR2 FNYEAQ. J was trimmed by 5 bases and V by 1 base; bases with no gene match: 3. This CDR3 is built from 15 residues. CDR3 sequence reads: CASSLGQGGYQPQHF. CDR3 bases: TGTGCCAGCAGCTTAGGACAGGGGGGATATCAGCCCCAGCATTTT. The full variable domain, its missing parts supplied by reference TRBV7-6 and TRBJ1-5, is GAGVSQSPRYKVTKRGQDVALRCDPISGHVSLYWYRQALGQGPEFLTYFNYEAQQDKSGLPNDRFSAERPEGSISTLTIQRTEQRDSAMYRCASSLGQGGYQPQHFGDGTRLSIL.

The rearrangement links TRBV15 to TRBJ2-5, with 8 positions matching TRBD1. CDR1 and CDR2 (germline): LNHNV, YYDKDF (reference sequence). Trimming took 4 bases from V and 11 from J; bases not matched to a gene: 12. CDR3 length: 14 amino acids. For the CDR3, the DNA is TGTGCCACCAGCATAAGGACAGGGTACAATGAGCAGTACTTC. Translated, it gives CATSIRTGYNEQYF.

With respect to this clonotype: One end of the junction is discordant with germline, which a read error may explain. The gene calls are TRBV9 and TRBJ2-7, with 10 bases lining up with TRBD2. This CDR3 comprises 14 residues. Germline V gene sequence: CDR1 SGDLS, CDR2 YYNGEE. CDR3 sequence: CASSATSGAYEQYF. The DNA for the CDR3 is TGCGCCAGCAGCGCAACTAGCGGGGCATACGAGCAGTACTTC.

The sample holds a few counts of this clonotype. The chain uses TRBV5-1 and TRBJ1-6; no firm D call. Between the trimmed V and J ends, which lost 2 bases and 7 bases, there was a span of 10 bases. Germline-derived CDR1 and CDR2 are SGHRS and YFSETQ. The length of the CDR3 is 14 residues. In DNA, the CDR3 is TGCGCCAGCAGCTTAAACAGCCGAAATTCACCCCTCCACTTT. It yields the protein CASSLNSRNSPLHF.

There are a few counts of this clonotype. The rearrangement joins TRBV9 to TRBJ2-3; D may be TRBD2 (5 bases). The CDR3 runs 17 residues. The V end was cut by 1 base, the J end by 4 bases, with 19 bases between. Germline CDR1 and CDR2: SGDLS and YYNGEE. The CDR3 loop is CASSVWGDQAGADTQYF. The CDR3 bases are TGTGCCAGCAGCGTATGGGGAGACCAAGCAGGTGCAGATACGCAGTATTTT.

This clonotype has more than one count but fewer than ten. CDR3: CASSLRPGLAGVADTQYF. CDR3 nucleotide sequence: TGTGCCAGCAGCTTAAGGCCTGGACTAGCGGGAGTGGCAGATACGCAGTATTTT. The chain uses TRBV7-2 and TRBJ2-3; 13 positions agree with TRBD2. J was trimmed by 4 bases and V by 2 bases; bases with no gene match: 9. The CDR3 runs 18 residues. Germline CDR1 is SGHTA and CDR2 is FQGNSA.

Written as DNA, the CDR3 is TGTGCCAGCAGTAGCGGTCACCGGGACAGGGACTACGAGCAGTACTTC. Residues: CASSSGHRDRDYEQYF. This chain uses TRBV28 with TRBJ2-7, with TRBD1 identical over 9 bases. This CDR3 is 16 amino acids long. The germline gives CDR1 MDHEN, CDR2 SYDVKM. Trimming at V came to 5 bases and at J to 3 bases, leaving 11 bases not matched to a gene.

V is TRBV15 and J is TRBJ2-4, with 14 bases identical to TRBD2. Gene TRBJ2-7 matches the end of the DNA better, so the J call may be wrong. The CDR3 consists of 18 residues. The V gene's germline CDR1 is LNHNV and CDR2 YYDKDF (reference sequence). In DNA, the CDR3 is TGTGCCACCAGCAGAGGTGGGACTAGCGGGAGCCTCGGCTACGAGCAGTACTTC. This translates into CATSRGGTSGSLGYEQYF.

This clonotype occurred a few times. The genes are TRBV7-2 and TRBJ1-4; tentatively, D is TRBD1 (6 bases). The CDR3 covers 15 residues. V lost 4 bases, J lost 8 bases, and 17 bases lay in between. Germline V gives CDR1 SGHTA, CDR2 FQGNSA. CDR3 in DNA: TGTGCCAGCAGCTCCCCGGAGGGGGGCCGGGAAAAACTGTTTTTT. Its protein is CASSSPEGGREKLFF.

The chain carries TRBV4-2 and TRBJ2-7, with 7 bases lining up with TRBD1. V was pared by 0 bases and J by 3 bases, with 5 bases of the junction left unmatched. Germline loops: CDR1 LGHNA, CDR2 YNFKEQ. This CDR3 has 15 amino acids. The CDR3 sequence is CASSQEKGQIYEQYF. DNA of the CDR3: TGTGCCAGCAGCCAAGAAAAGGGACAGATCTACGAGCAGTACTTC.

This clonotype was seen only a few times. The V and J genes are TRBV6-2 or TRBV6-3 and TRBJ2-1; D gene unclear. Trimming took off 3 bases at V and 4 bases at J, with 7 bases between the two ends. The length of the CDR3 is 13 residues. The germline V gene has CDR1 MNHEY and CDR2 SVGEGT. The DNA for the CDR3 is TGTGCCAGCAGTTATCTAGGTTACAATGAGCAGTTCTTC. Translated, it gives CASSYLGYNEQFF.

A single count supports this clonotype. CDR3 sequence (DNA): TGTGCCAGCAGTGAGAGTACTAGCGGGTTGCGGGGGGCCAAAAACATTCAGTACTTC. Protein sequence: CASSESTSGLRGAKNIQYF. The gene calls are TRBV2 and TRBJ2-4; 9 bases fit TRBD2. The CDR3 extends over 19 amino acids. The V gene end was trimmed by 3 bases and the J gene end by 1 base; junction bases not matched to a gene: 13. Germline CDR1 is SNHLY and CDR2 is FYNNEI.

This CDR3 is CSALRGRSMDEQFF. For the CDR3, the DNA is TGCAGTGCTTTGCGCGGGAGGTCGATGGATGAGCAGTTCTTC. The chain combines TRBV20-1 with TRBJ2-1; the match to TRBD2 covers 8 bases. The CDR3 has 14 residues. The germline V gene has CDR1 DFQATT and CDR2 SNEGSKA (reference sequence). Trimming at V came to 5 bases and at J to 8 bases, leaving 11 bases not matched to a gene.

The chain has TRBV7-8 and TRBJ2-1; TRBD1 or TRBD2 may be the D gene (7 bases each). Per germline, CDR1 SGHVS and CDR2 FQNEAQ. The CDR3 totals 20 residues. V was cut by 0 bases and J by 9 bases, with 30 bases left in between. The CDR3 coding sequence is TGTGCCAGCAGCTTAGCGGGAGGGGGCCTAACGATAACCTTGAGAAGTGAGCAGTTCTTC. It translates to CASSLAGGGLTITLRSEQFF.

The chain joins TRBV20-1 to TRBJ1-2, with D unclear. V shed 0 bases and J shed 3 bases, with 8 bases lying between them. Germline lookup yields CDR1 DFQATT and CDR2 SNEGSKA (reference sequence). The CDR3 spans 13 residues. In nucleotides, the CDR3 is TGCAGTGCTAGAGATAAAGAGGACTATGGCTACACCTTC. It specifies CSARDKEDYGYTF.

The V and J genes are TRBV18 and TRBJ2-1, with a tentative D call TRBD1 (5 bases). The CDR3 runs to 17 residues. Trimming took off 3 bases at V and 6 bases at J, with 21 bases between the two ends. Germline loops: CDR1 KGHSH, CDR2 LQKENI. CDR3 region: CASSPSSGSHVPNEQFF. DNA of the CDR3: TGTGCCAGCTCACCGTCTTCAGGGTCACACGTCCCCAATGAGCAGTTCTTC.

This rearrangement joins TRBV29-1 to TRBJ2-7, with 7 bases matching TRBD1. The V gene end was trimmed by 7 bases and the J gene end by 2 bases; junction bases not matched to a gene: 11. CDR3 size: 14 residues. Looked up from germline, CDR1 is SQVTM and CDR2 is ANQGSEA. CDR3 in amino acids: CSAGVEGAAYEQYF. The CDR3 DNA reads as TGCAGCGCCGGGGTTGAGGGGGCCGCCTACGAGCAGTACTTC.

The chain recombines TRBV11-2 with TRBJ2-3; 10 bases line up with TRBD2. The germline V gene has CDR1 SGHAT and CDR2 FQNNGV. The V gene end was trimmed by 0 bases and the J gene end by 2 bases; junction bases not matched to a gene: 17. CDR3 length: 21 residues. In DNA form, the CDR3 reads TGTGCCAGCAGCTTAGATCGGCGGGGGCCTAGCGGGAGAGGCTTCACAGATACGCAGTATTTT. Its protein product is CASSLDRRGPSGRGFTDTQYF.

The chain joins TRBV4-1 to TRBJ1-4; D perhaps matches TRBD1 (6 bases). This CDR3 is 17 amino acids long. CDR1 is MGHRA and CDR2 is YSYEKL in the germline V gene. Trimming pared 1 base from V and 3 bases from J, leaving 15 bases between. The CDR3 is CASSQVGRGWANEKLFF. The CDR3 region has the DNA TGCGCCAGCAGCCAAGTCGGCAGGGGCTGGGCTAATGAAAAACTGTTTTTT.

In this sample, this clonotype turned up a few times. The V call is TRBV20-1, the J call TRBJ2-1; TRBD1 matches at 8 bases. Germline V gene data show CDR1 as DFQATT and CDR2 as SNEGSKA (reference sequence). With V trimmed by 6 bases and J by 9 bases, 10 bases remained unmatched. There are 13 residues in the CDR3. The CDR3 region is CSALTGDGSEQFF. CDR3 bases: TGCAGTGCCCTGACAGGGGATGGTAGTGAGCAGTTCTTC.